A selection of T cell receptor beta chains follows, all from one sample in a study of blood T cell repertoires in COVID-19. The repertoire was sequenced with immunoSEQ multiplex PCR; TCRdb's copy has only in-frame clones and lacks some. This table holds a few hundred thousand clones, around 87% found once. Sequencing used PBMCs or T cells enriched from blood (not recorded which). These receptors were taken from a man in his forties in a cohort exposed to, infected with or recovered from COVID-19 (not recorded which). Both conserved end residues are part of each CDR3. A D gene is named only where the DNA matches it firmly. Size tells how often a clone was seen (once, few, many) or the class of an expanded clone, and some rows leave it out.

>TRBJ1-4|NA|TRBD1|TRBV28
CASSSQGAAQVANEKLFF
TGTGCCAGCAGTTCACAGGGGGCTGCGCAGGTAGCGAATGAAAAACTGTTTTTT
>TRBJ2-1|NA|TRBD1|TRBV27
CASSLGTGYNEQFF
TGTGCCAGCAGTTTAGGGACAGGGTACAATGAGCAGTTCTTC
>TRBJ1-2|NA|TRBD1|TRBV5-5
CASSSQGQPYGYTF
TGTGCCAGCAGCTCTCAGGGACAGCCCTATGGCTACACCTTC
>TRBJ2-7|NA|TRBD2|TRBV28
CASSGFRDYTYEQYF
TGTGCCAGCAGTGGGTTCCGGGACTACACCTACGAGCAGTACTTC
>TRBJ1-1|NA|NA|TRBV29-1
CSVARLGTEAFF
TGCAGCGTTGCCAGGTTAGGCACTGAAGCTTTCTTT
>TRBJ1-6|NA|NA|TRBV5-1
CASSTDQTGHYNSPLHF
TGCGCCAGCAGCACTGACCAGACGGGACATTATAATTCACCCCTCCACTTT
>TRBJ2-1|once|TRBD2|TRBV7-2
CASSLAGLAGGPYNEQFF
TGTGCCAGCAGCTTAGCAGGATTAGCGGGAGGTCCCTACAATGAGCAGTTCTTC
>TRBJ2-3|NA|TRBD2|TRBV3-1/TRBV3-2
CASRREGTDTQYF
TGTGCCAGCAGGCGGGAGGGCACAGATACGCAGTATTTT
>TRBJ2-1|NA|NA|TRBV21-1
CASSKGGATYNEQFF
TGTGCCAGCAGCAAAGGGGGAGCAACCTACAATGAGCAGTTCTTC
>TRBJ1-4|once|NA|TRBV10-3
CAISDNSDIRFF
TGTGCCATCAGTGATAATAGTGACATAAGGTTTTTT